Listed here are 13 T cell receptor beta chains from one sample, sequenced in a study of blood T cells in healthy people across ages. PCR was performed a second time for about 7 to 12 cycles using a sample-barcoded 5' primer and a J-beta primer mix. TCRdb reprocessed the 5' RACE reads with MiXCR, giving one entry per CDR3 protein. Among 1.5 million to 2 million distinct CDR3 sequences listed, 28% were seen once. Sequenced input: blood. The receptors were gathered from a woman between 25 and 40 years old in good health.

This clonotype came up a few times. The V gene is TRBV5-1, the J gene TRBJ2-1; no definite D call. The CDR3 runs to 15 residues. Germline-derived CDR1 and CDR2 are SGHRS and YFSETQ. Trimming took 0 bases from V and 8 from J, leaving 15 bases between them. The CDR3 coding sequence is TGCGCCAGCAGCTTGGCCCGTCCAGTTATTGATGAGCAGTTCTTC. Its protein is CASSLARPVIDEQFF.

The V gene is TRBV6-6, the J gene TRBJ2-5; 11 nucleotides align to TRBD2. This CDR3 is 14 amino acids long. J was trimmed by 6 bases and V by 5 bases; bases with no gene match: 5. Germline V gene sequence: CDR1 MNHNY, CDR2 SVGAGI (reference sequence). CDR3 DNA sequence: TGTGCCAGCAGTCAACTAGCGGGAGTAAAGACCCAGTACTTC. It specifies CASSQLAGVKTQYF.

This clonotype was recorded many times. The gene calls are TRBV12-3 or TRBV12-4 and TRBJ2-1, with 8 bases identical to TRBD1. V lost 8 bases, J lost 7 bases, and 13 bases stayed unmatched. The CDR3 runs to 15 residues. This CDR3 reads CASSKGQGYGNEQFF. The CDR3 coding sequence is TGTGCCAGCTCCAAAGGACAGGGATATGGTAATGAGCAGTTCTTC.

The gene calls are TRBV12-3 or TRBV12-4 and TRBJ2-2; 8 bases fit TRBD1. V lost 6 bases and J lost 1; bases outside the gene matches: 7. This CDR3 has 16 amino acids. The CDR3 DNA reads TGTGCCAGCAGCTACCCCGGGACAGGGAACACCGGGGAGCTGTTTTTT. Residues: CASSYPGTGNTGELFF.

This clonotype has a count of ten or more. The gene calls are TRBV5-1 and TRBJ2-1; 9 nucleotides agree with TRBD2. CDR1 is SGHRS, CDR2 YFSETQ, per germline. J lost 4 bases, V lost 8 bases, and 7 bases had no gene match. The length of the CDR3 is 14 residues. CDR3 sequence: CASGDSGSYNEQFF. The CDR3 DNA reads TGCGCCAGTGGTGATAGCGGGAGTTACAATGAGCAGTTCTTC. Full variable domain (remainder filled in from reference TRBV5-1 and TRBJ2-1): KAGVTQTPRYLIKTRGQQVTLSCSPISGHRSVSWYQQTPGQGLQFLFEYFSETQRNKGNFPGRFSGRQFSNSRSEMNVSTLELGDSALYLCASGDSGSYNEQFFGPGTRLTVL.

The rearrangement links TRBV7-8 to TRBJ2-7, with unresolved D. This CDR3 is built from 19 residues. Germline CDR1 reads SGHVS; CDR2 reads FQNEAQ. The V end was cut by 5 bases, the J end by 6 bases, with 32 bases between. The CDR3 region has the DNA TGTGCCAGCAGCCCACAGTTGAAGGGCCGATTTTTTATTCGGGTCGAGCAGTACTTC. Translation: CASSPQLKGRFFIRVEQYF.

The chain combines TRBV5-1 with TRBJ2-5; D remains unclear. CDR1 and CDR2 from the germline V gene are SGHRS and YFSETQ. The CDR3 totals 15 residues. V was clipped by 4 bases and J by 0 bases, with 13 bases between them. This CDR3 is CASSLAALYQETQYF. The DNA for the CDR3 is TGCGCCAGCAGCCTGGCGGCACTGTACCAAGAGACCCAGTACTTC.

This clonotype was counted at least ten times. The chain uses TRBV20-1 and TRBJ2-1, with 8 bases lining up with TRBD1. The germline V gene encodes CDR1 DFQATT and CDR2 SNEGSKA (reference sequence). Trimming took 8 bases from V and 4 from J; bases not matched to a gene: 13. The length of the CDR3 is 15 residues. The CDR3, as DNA: TGCAGTCTCTCCGGGACAGGCGAAAGTTACAATGAGCAGTTCTTC. Its protein is CSLSGTGESYNEQFF.

A remark on this clonotype: Compared with germline, one end of the junction differs, possibly owing to a read error. The rearrangement links TRBV12-3 or TRBV12-4 to TRBJ2-5, with 11 bases identical to TRBD2. CDR3 length equals 17 residues. CDR3 sequence reads: CAGRKGLAESLVETQYF. The CDR3 region has the DNA TGTGCCGGCAGAAAGGGACTAGCGGAATCCCTGGTAGAGACCCAGTACTTC.

In its sample, this clonotype was seen a few times. Germline and junction disagree at one end, which may indicate a read error. V usage is TRBV20-1 and J usage is TRBJ1-1, with TRBD1 matching over 11 bases. Germline loops: CDR1 DFQATT, CDR2 SNEGSKA (reference sequence). The CDR3 runs to 14 residues. The CDR3 protein is CSARTGGPTTEAYF. In nucleotides, the CDR3 is TGCAGTGCCCGGACAGGGGGCCCCACGACTGAAGCTTACTTT.

The chain recombines TRBV12-5 with TRBJ2-1, with D possibly being TRBD1 (6 bases). V was pared by 7 bases and J by 2 bases, with 18 bases between. The CDR3 length is 16 residues. Germline V gives CDR1 LGHNT, CDR2 FRNRAP. The CDR3 DNA sequence: TGTGCTAGTGACCCCGAAGGGCAGGGGACCTACAATGAGCAGTTCTTC. It encodes CASDPEGQGTYNEQFF.

This clonotype was recorded a few times. The chain recombines TRBV12-3 or TRBV12-4 with TRBJ1-4; D is uncertain. V was cut by 5 bases and J by 5 bases, with 12 bases left in between. CDR3 length equals 14 residues. DNA of the CDR3: TGTGCCAGCAGTGAATCAGGAAGGAATGAAAAACTGTTTTTT. Translated: CASSESGRNEKLFF.

This clonotype occurred a few times. This chain joins TRBV20-1 and TRBJ2-1, with D tentatively TRBD1 or TRBD2 (7 bases each). The CDR3 totals 12 residues. V was cut by 6 bases and J by 9 bases, with 15 bases left in between. CDR1 and CDR2 (germline): DFQATT, SNEGSKA (reference sequence). In DNA form, the CDR3 reads TGCAGTGCCCAGGGGGGGGGGAGTGAGCAGTTCTTC. Protein: CSAQGGGSEQFF.